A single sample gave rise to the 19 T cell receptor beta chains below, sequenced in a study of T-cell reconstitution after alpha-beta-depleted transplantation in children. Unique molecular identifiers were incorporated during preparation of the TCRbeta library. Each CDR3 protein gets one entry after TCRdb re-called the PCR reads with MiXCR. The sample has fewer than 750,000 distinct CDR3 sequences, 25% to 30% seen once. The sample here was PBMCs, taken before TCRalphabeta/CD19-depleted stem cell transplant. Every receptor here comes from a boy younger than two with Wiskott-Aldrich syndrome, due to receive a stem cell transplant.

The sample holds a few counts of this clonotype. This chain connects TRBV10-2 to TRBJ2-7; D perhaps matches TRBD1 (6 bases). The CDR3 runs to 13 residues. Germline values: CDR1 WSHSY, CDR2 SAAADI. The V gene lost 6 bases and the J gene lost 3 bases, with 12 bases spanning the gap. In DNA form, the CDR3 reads TGCGCCAGCAGACCCCTCAGGGGCTACGAGCAGTACTTC. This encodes CASRPLRGYEQYF.

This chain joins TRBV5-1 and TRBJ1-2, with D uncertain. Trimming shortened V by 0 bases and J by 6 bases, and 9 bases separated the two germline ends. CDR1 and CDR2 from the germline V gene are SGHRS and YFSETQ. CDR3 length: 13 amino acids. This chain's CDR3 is CASSLGRTDGYTF. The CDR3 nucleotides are TGCGCCAGCAGCTTGGGCAGGACCGATGGCTACACCTTC.

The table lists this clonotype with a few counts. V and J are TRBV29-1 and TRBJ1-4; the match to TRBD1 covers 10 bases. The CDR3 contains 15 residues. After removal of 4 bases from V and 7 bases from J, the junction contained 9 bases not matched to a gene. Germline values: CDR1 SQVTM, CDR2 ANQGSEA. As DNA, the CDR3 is TGCAGCGTTGCCTCGTGGGACAGGGGTCCTGAAAAACTGTTTTTT. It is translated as CSVASWDRGPEKLFF.

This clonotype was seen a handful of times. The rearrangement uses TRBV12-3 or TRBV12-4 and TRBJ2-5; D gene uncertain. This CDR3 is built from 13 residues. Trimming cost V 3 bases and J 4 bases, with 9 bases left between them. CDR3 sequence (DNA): TGTGCCAGCAGTTTCACCTACTTAGAGACCCAGTACTTC. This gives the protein CASSFTYLETQYF.

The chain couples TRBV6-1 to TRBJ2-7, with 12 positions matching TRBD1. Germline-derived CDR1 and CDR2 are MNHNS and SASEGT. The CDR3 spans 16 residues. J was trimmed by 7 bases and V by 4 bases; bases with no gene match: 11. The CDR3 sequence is CASSANPGTGGREQYF. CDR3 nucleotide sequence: TGTGCCAGCAGTGCAAACCCCGGGACAGGGGGCCGGGAGCAGTACTTC.

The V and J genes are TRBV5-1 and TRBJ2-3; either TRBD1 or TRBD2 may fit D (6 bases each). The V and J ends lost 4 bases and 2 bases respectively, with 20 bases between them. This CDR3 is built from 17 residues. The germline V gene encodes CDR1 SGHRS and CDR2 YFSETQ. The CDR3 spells CASSLLLTGAATDTQYF. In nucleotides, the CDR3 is TGCGCCAGCAGCCTACTACTCACGGGGGCGGCCACAGATACGCAGTATTTT.

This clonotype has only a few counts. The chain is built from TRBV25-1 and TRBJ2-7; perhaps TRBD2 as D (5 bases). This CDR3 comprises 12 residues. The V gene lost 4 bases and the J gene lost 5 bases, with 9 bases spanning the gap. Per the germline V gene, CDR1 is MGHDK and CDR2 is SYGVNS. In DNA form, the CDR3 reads TGTGCCAGCAGTGCATACGGGAACGAGCAGTACTTC. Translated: CASSAYGNEQYF.

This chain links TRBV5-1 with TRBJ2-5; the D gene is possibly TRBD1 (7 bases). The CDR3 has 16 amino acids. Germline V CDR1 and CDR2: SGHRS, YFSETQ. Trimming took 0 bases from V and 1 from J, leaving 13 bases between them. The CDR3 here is CASSLGARGAQETQYF. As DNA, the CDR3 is TGCGCCAGCAGCTTGGGGGCCAGGGGGGCCCAAGAGACCCAGTACTTC.

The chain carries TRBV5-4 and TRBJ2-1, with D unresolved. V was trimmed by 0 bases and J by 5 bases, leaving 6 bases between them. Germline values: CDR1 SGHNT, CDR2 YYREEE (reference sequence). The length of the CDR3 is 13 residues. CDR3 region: CASSLGANNEQFF. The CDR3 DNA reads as TGTGCCAGCAGCTTGGGGGCCAACAATGAGCAGTTCTTC.

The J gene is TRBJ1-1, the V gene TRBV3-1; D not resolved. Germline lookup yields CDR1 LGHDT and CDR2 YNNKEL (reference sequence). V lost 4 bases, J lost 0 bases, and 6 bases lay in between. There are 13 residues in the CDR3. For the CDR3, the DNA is TGTGCCAGCAGCCCTACCATGAACACTGAAGCTTTCTTT. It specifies CASSPTMNTEAFF. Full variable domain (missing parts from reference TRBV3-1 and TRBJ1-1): DTAVSQTPKYLVTQMGNDKSIKCEQNLGHDTMYWYKQDSKKFLKIMFSYNNKELIINETVPNRFSPKSPDKAHLNLHINSLELGDSAVYFCASSPTMNTEAFFGQGTRLTVV.

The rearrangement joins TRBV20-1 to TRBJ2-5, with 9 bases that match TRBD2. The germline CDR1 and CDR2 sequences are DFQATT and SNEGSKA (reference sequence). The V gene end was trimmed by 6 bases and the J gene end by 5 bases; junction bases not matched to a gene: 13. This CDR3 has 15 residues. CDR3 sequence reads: CSALGTSIFRETQYF. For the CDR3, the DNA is TGCAGTGCCCTCGGGACTAGCATATTCCGCGAGACCCAGTACTTC.

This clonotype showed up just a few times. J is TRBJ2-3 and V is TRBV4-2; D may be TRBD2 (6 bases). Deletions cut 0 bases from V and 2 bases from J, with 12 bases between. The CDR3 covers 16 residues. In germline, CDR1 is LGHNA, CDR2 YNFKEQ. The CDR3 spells CASSQEAGLFTDTQYF. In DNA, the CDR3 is TGTGCCAGCAGCCAAGAGGCGGGACTCTTCACAGATACGCAGTATTTT.

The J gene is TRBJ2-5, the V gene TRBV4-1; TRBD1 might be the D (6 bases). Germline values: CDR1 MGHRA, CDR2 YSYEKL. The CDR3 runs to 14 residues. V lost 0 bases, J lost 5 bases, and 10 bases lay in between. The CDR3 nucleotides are TGCGCCAGCAGCCAAGAACCTAGGGGGGAGACCCAGTACTTC. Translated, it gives CASSQEPRGETQYF.

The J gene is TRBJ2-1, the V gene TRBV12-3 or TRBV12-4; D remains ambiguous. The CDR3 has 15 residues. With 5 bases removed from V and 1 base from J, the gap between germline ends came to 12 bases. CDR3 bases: TGTGCCAGCAGTATCGGCCTCCCTTCCTACAATGAGCAGTTCTTC. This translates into CASSIGLPSYNEQFF.

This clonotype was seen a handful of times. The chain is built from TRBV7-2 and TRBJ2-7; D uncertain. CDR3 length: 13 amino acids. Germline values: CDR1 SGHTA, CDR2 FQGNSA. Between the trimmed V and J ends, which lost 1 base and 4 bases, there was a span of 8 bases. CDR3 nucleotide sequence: TGTGCCAGCAGCTTAGTGCTCGTATACGAGCAGTACTTC. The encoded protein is CASSLVLVYEQYF.

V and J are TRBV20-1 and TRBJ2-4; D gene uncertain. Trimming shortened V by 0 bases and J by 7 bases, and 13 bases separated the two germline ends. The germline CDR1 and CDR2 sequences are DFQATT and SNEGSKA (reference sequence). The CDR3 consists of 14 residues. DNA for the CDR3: TGCAGTGCTAGAGATGGAAGGGCCCGGAACATTCAGTACTTC. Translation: CSARDGRARNIQYF.

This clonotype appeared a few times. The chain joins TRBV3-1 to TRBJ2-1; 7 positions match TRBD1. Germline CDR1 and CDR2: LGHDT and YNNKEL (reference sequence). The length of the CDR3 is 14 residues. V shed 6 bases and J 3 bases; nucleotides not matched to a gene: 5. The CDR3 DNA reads TGTGCCAGCAGTAGACAGGGAGACTACAATGAGCAGTTCTTC. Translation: CASSRQGDYNEQFF.

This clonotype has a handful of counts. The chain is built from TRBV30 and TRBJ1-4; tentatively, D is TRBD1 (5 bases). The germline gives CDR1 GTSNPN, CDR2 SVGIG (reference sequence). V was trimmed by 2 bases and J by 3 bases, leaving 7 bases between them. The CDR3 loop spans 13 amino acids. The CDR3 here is CAWSQGANEKLFF. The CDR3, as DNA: TGTGCCTGGAGTCAGGGTGCTAATGAAAAACTGTTTTTT.

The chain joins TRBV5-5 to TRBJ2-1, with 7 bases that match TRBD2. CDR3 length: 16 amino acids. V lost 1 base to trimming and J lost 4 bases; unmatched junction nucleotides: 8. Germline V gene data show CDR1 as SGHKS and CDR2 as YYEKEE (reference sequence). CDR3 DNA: TGTGCCAGCAGCTTGCGTCTACTAGCGACTTACAATGAGCAGTTCTTC. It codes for CASSLRLLATYNEQFF.